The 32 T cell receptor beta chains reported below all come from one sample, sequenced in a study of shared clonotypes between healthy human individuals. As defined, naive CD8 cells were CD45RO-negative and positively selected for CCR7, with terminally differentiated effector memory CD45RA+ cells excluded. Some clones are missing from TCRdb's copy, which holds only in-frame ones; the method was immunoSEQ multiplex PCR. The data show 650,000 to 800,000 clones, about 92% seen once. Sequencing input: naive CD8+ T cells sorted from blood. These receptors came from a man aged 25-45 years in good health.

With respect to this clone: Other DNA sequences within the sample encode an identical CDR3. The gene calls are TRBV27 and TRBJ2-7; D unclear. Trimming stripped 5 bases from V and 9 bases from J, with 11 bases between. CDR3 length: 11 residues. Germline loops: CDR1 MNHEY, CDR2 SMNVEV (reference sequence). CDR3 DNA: TGTGCCAGCAGTGGCCAGCTCGGGCAGTACTTC. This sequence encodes CASSGQLGQYF.

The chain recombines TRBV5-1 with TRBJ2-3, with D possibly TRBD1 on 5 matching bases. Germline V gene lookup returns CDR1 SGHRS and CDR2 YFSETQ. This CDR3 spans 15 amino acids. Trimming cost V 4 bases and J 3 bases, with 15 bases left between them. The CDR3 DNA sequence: TGCGCCAGCAGCCCCGACAGTCCAGAGACAGATACGCAGTATTTT. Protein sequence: CASSPDSPETDTQYF.

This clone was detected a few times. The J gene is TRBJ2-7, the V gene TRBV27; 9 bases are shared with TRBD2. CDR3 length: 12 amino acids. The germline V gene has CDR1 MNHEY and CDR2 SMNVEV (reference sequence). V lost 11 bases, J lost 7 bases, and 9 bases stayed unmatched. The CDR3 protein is CAAGGVSREQYF. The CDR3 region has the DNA TGTGCCGCGGGAGGGGTCTCTCGGGAGCAGTACTTC.

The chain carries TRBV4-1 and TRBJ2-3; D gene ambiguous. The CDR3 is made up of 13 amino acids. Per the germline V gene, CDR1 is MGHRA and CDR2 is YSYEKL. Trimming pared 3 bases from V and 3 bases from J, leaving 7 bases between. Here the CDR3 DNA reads TGCGCCAGCAGCCATCTCCATACAGATACGCAGTATTTT. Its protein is CASSHLHTDTQYF.

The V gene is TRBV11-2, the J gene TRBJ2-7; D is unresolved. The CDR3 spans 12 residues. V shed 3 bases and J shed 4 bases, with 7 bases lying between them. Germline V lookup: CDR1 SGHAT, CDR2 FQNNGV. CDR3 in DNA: TGTGCCAGCAGCTTCGCGGAATACGAGCAGTACTTC. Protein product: CASSFAEYEQYF.

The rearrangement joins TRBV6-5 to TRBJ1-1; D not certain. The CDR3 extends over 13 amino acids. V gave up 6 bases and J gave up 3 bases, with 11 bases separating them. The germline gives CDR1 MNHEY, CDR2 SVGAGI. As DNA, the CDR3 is TGTGCCAGCAGATTCGGGCGGTACACTGAAGCTTTCTTT. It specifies CASRFGRYTEAFF.

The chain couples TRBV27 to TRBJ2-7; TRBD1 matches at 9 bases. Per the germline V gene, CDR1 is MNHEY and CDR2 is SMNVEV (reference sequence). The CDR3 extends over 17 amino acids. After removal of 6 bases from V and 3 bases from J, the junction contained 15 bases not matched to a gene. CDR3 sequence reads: CASRGSAGTGFFYEQYF. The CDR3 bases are TGTGCCAGCAGAGGATCAGCCGGGACAGGGTTCTTCTACGAGCAGTACTTC.

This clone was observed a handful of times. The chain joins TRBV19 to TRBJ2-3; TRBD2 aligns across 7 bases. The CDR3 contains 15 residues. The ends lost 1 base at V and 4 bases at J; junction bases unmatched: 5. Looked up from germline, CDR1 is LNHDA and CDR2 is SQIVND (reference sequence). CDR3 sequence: CASSIAPGRADTQYF. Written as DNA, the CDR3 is TGTGCCAGTAGTATAGCCCCAGGGAGGGCAGATACGCAGTATTTT.

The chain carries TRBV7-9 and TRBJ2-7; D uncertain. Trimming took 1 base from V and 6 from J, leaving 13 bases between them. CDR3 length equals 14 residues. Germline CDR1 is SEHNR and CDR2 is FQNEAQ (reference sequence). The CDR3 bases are TGTGCCAGCAGCTTAGAAGAGACTTTCGGCGAGCAGTACTTC. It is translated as CASSLEETFGEQYF. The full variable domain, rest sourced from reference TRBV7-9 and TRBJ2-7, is DTGVSQNPRHKITKRGQNVTFRCDPISEHNRLYWYRQTLGQGPEFLTYFQNEAQLEKSRLLSDRFSAERPKGSFSTLEIQRTEQGDSAMYLCASSLEETFGEQYFGPGTRLTVT.

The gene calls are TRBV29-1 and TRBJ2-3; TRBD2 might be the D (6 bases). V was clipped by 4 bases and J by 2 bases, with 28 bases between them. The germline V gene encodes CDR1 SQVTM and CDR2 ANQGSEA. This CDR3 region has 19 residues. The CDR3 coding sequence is TGCAGCGTTGTGTTAAGTATTCAGGACTACAACAAATACACAGATACGCAGTATTTT. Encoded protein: CSVVLSIQDYNKYTDTQYF.

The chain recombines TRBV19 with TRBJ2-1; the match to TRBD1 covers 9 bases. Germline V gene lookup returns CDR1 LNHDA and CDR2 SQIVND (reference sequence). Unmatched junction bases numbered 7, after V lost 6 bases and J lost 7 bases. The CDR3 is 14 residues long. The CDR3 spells CASSNLDRGNEQFF. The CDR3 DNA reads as TGTGCCAGTAGCAATCTCGACAGGGGGAATGAGCAGTTCTTC.

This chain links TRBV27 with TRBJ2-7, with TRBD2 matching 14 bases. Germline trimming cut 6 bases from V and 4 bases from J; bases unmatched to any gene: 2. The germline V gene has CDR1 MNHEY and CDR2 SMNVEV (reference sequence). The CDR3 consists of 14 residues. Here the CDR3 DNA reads TGTGCCAGCAGGGGACTAGCGGGAGTTTACGAGCAGTACTTC. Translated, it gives CASRGLAGVYEQYF.

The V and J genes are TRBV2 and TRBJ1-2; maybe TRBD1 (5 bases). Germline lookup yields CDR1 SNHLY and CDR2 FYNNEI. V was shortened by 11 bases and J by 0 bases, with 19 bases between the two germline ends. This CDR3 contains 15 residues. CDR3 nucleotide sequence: TGTGCCGTGCAAACGGGACTAACAACTAACTATGGCTACACCTTC. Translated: CAVQTGLTTNYGYTF.

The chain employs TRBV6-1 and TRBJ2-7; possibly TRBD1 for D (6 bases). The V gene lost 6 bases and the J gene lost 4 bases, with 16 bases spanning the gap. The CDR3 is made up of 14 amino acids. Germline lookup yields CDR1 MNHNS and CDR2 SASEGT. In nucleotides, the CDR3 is TGTGCCAGCAGGACTGGCAGGGGACCTTACGAGCAGTACTTC. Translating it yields CASRTGRGPYEQYF.

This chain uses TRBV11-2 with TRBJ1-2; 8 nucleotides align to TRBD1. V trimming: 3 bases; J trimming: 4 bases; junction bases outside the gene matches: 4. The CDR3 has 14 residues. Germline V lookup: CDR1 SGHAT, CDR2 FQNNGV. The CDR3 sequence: CASSFRQGAYGYTF. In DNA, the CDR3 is TGTGCCAGCAGCTTTCGGCAGGGGGCCTATGGCTACACCTTC.

CDR3 nucleotides: TGTGCCAGCAGCTTAGCTGCTAGGTTACGGTCGAGCAATCAGCCCCAGCATTTT. Amino acid sequence: CASSLAARLRSSNQPQHF. This chain uses TRBV7-8 with TRBJ1-5, with D hard to call. With 0 bases removed from V and 1 base from J, the gap between germline ends came to 16 bases. CDR3 length equals 18 residues. CDR1 SGHVS and CDR2 FQNEAQ come from the germline V gene.

In DNA form, the CDR3 reads TGTGCCAGCTCACATGGAGCGAACACCGGGGAGCTGTTTTTT. Its protein is CASSHGANTGELFF. The chain combines TRBV6-5 with TRBJ2-2; D is ambiguous. CDR1 MNHEY and CDR2 SVGAGI come from the germline V gene. V was pared by 8 bases and J by 0 bases, with 10 bases between. CDR3 length: 14 residues.

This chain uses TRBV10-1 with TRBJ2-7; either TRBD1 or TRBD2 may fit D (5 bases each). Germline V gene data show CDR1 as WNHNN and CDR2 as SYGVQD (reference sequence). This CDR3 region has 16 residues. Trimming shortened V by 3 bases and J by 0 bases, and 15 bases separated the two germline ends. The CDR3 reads CASSDLEGDSSYEQYF. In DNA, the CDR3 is TGCGCCAGCAGTGACCTCGAGGGCGACAGCTCCTACGAGCAGTACTTC.

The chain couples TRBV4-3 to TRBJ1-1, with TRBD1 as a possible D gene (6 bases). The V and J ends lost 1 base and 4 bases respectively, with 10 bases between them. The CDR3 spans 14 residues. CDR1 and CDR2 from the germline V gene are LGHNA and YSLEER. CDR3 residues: CASSQGGGLTEAFF. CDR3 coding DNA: TGCGCCAGCAGCCAAGGTGGGGGGCTCACTGAAGCTTTCTTT.

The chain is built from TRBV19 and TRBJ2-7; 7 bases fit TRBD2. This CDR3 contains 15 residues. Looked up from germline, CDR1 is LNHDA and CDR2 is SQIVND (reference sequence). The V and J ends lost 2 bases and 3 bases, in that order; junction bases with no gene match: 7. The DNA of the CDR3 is TGTGCCAGTAGTATATTGGGGGGGGTCGACTACGAGCAGTACTTC. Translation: CASSILGGVDYEQYF.

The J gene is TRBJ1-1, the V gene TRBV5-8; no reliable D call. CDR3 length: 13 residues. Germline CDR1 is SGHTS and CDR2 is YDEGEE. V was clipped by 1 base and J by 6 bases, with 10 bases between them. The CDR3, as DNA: TGTGCCAGCAGCTTGCCAAGTGGGGCTGAAGCTTTCTTT. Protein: CASSLPSGAEAFF.

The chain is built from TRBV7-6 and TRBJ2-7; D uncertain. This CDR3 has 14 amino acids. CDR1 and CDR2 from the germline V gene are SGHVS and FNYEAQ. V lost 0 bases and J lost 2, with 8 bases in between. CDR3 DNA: TGTGCCAGCAGCTTAGCGGACGGTCCCTACGAGCAGTACTTC. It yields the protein CASSLADGPYEQYF.

Here the CDR3 reads CSVVGGRDYEQYF. In DNA, the CDR3 is TGCAGCGTTGTAGGAGGGCGAGACTACGAGCAGTACTTC. J is TRBJ2-7 and V is TRBV29-1; weak D call: TRBD2 (6 bases). This CDR3 has 13 residues. The germline V and J ends were trimmed by 4 bases and 3 bases, with 13 bases remaining between them. Germline V lookup: CDR1 SQVTM, CDR2 ANQGSEA.

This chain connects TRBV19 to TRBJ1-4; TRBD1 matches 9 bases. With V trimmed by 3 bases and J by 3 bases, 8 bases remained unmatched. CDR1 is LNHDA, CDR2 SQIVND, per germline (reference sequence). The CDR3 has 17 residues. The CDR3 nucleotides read TGTGCCAGTAGTATCCCGGGACAGGGCCCGTCTAATGAAAAACTGTTTTTT. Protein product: CASSIPGQGPSNEKLFF. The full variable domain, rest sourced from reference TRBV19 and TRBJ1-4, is DGGITQSPKYLFRKEGQNVTLSCEQNLNHDAMYWYRQDPGQGLRLIYYSQIVNDFQKGDIAEGYSVSREKKESFPLTVTSAQKNPTAFYLCASSIPGQGPSNEKLFFGSGTQLSVL.

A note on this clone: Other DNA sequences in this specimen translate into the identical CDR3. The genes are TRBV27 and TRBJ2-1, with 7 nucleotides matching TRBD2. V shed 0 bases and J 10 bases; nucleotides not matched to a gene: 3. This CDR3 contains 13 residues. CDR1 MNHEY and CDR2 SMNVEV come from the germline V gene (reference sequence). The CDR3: CASSLSGGNEQFF. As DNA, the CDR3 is TGTGCCAGCAGTTTATCCGGGGGGAACGAGCAGTTCTTC.

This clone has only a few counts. Written as DNA, the CDR3 is TGTGCCAGCAGCTTAGCGGACAGCGATAACTATGGCTACACCTTC. It yields the protein CASSLADSDNYGYTF. The gene calls are TRBV7-9 and TRBJ1-2; a possible D gene is TRBD1 (6 bases). The CDR3 has 15 residues. Deletions cut 0 bases from V and 1 base from J, with 9 bases between. Germline V gene lookup returns CDR1 SEHNR and CDR2 FQNEAQ (reference sequence).

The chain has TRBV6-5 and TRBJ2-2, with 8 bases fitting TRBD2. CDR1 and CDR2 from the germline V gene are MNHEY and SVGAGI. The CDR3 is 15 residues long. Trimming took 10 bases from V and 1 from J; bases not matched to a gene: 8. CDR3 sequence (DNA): TGTGCCACCACCCTCAGCGGGAGGAACACCGGGGAGCTGTTTTTT. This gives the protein CATTLSGRNTGELFF.

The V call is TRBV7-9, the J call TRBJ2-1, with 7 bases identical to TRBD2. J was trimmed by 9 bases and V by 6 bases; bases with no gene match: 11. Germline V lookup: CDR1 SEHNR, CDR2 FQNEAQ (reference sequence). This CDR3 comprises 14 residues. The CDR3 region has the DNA TGTGCCAGCAGTCCGTCTCCGGGAGGCGGTGAGCAGTTCTTC. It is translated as CASSPSPGGGEQFF.

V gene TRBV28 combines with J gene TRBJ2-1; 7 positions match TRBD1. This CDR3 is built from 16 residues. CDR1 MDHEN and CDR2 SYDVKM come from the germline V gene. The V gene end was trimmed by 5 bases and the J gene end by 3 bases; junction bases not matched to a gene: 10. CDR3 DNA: TGTGCCAGCAGTACTACTGACAGGGCGAACTACAATGAGCAGTTCTTC. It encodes CASSTTDRANYNEQFF.

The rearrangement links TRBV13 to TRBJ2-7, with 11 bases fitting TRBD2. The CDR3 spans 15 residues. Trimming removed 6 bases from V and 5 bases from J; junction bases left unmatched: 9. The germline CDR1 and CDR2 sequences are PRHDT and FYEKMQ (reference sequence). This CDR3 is CASRSTSGSFHEQYF. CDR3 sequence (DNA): TGTGCCAGCAGGTCTACTAGCGGGAGTTTCCACGAGCAGTACTTC.

CDR3 in DNA: TGTGCCAGCAGCGGTAGTAGCGGGAAAGCCTACGAGCAGTACTTC. Its protein product is CASSGSSGKAYEQYF. The chain carries TRBV11-2 and TRBJ2-7; 8 nucleotides line up with TRBD2. The CDR3 loop spans 15 amino acids. V lost 5 bases, J lost 2 bases, and 8 bases stayed unmatched. The germline V gene encodes CDR1 SGHAT and CDR2 FQNNGV.

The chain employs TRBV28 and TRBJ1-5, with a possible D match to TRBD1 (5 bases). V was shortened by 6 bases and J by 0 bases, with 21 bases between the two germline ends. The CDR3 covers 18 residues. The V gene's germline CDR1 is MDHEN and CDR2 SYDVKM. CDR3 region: CASRTWDSLDNSNQPQHF. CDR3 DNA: TGTGCCAGCAGAACCTGGGACTCCTTGGATAATAGCAATCAGCCCCAGCATTTT. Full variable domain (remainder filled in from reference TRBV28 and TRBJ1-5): DVKVTQSSRYLVKRTGEKVFLECVQDMDHENMFWYRQDPGLGLRLIYFSYDVKMKEKGDIPEGYSVSREKKERFSLILESASTNQTSMYLCASRTWDSLDNSNQPQHFGDGTRLSIL.